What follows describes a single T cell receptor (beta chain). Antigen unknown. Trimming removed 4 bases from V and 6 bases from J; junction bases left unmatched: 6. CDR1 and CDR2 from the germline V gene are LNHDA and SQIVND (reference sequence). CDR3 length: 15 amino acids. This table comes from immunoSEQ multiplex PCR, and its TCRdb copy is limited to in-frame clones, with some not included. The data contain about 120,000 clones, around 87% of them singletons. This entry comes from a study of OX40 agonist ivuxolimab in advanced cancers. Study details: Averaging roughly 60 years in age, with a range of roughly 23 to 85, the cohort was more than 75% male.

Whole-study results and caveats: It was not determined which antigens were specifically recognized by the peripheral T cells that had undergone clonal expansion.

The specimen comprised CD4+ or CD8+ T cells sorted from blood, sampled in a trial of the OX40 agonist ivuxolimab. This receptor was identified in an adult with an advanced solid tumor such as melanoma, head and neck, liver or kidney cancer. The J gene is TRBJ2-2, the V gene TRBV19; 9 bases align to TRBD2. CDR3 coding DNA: TGTGCCAGTAGTAGAAGCGGGGGGTTAGCCGGGGAGCTGTTTTTT. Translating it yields CASSRSGGLAGELFF.